These 22 T cell receptor beta chains were sequenced from one sample in a study of T-cell memory formation after mild COVID-19. TCRdb passed the 5' RACE reads through MiXCR, listing each CDR3 protein once. The table includes 250,000 or so distinct CDR3 sequences, around 17% detected once. The material sequenced was PBMCs or a T cell subset sorted from them (not recorded which). These receptors were collected from a man younger than 30 who had mild COVID-19 (a few samples of this study predate the infection). Cell type and time point are not known.

The chain combines TRBV19 with TRBJ2-4; D remains ambiguous. Between the trimmed V and J ends, which lost 9 bases and 3 bases, there was a span of 0 bases. This CDR3 comprises 9 residues. Germline values: CDR1 LNHDA, CDR2 SQIVND (reference sequence). For the CDR3, the DNA is TGTGCCAGCAAAAACATTCAGTACTTC. Translation: CASKNIQYF.

V usage is TRBV6-2 or TRBV6-3 and J usage is TRBJ1-1, with unresolved D. V dropped 2 bases and J dropped 4 bases, with 11 bases sitting between them. This CDR3 comprises 14 residues. The germline gives CDR1 MNHEY, CDR2 SVGEGT. CDR3 DNA: TGTGCCAGCAGTTACCTCGGACTGAGCACTGAAGCTTTCTTT. Amino acid sequence: CASSYLGLSTEAFF.

This clonotype has more than one count but fewer than ten. This chain connects TRBV6-5 to TRBJ1-1; perhaps TRBD1 as D (6 bases). Germline V gives CDR1 MNHEY, CDR2 SVGAGI. The CDR3 runs to 14 residues. Trimming left V 2 bases short and J 5 bases short, with 12 bases between. The CDR3 nucleotides are TGTGCCAGCAGTTACGAGGGGAGGGGGACTGAAGCTTTCTTT. It encodes CASSYEGRGTEAFF.

This clonotype was recorded a few times. This chain uses TRBV29-1 with TRBJ2-5; weak D call: TRBD2 (6 bases). Per germline, CDR1 SQVTM and CDR2 ANQGSEA. V gave up 2 bases and J gave up 2 bases, with 12 bases separating them. This CDR3 is built from 14 residues. The CDR3 here is CSVERRGHQETQYF. CDR3 in DNA: TGCAGCGTTGAAAGGCGGGGTCATCAAGAGACCCAGTACTTC.

This clonotype showed up just a few times. The rearrangement uses TRBV5-5 and TRBJ2-7; no clear D gene. V lost 4 bases and J lost 0, with 8 bases in between. The CDR3 covers 13 residues. Per the germline V gene, CDR1 is SGHKS and CDR2 is YYEKEE (reference sequence). CDR3 protein: CASSIGISYEQYV. The CDR3, as DNA: TGTGCCAGCAGCATAGGGATCTCCTACGAGCAGTACGTC.

The chain recombines TRBV18 with TRBJ2-6, with D maybe TRBD1 (5 bases). The CDR3 is 17 amino acids. V was trimmed by 6 bases and J by 3 bases, leaving 18 bases between them. Germline V CDR1 and CDR2: KGHSH, LQKENI. As DNA, the CDR3 is TGTGCCAGCTCCCCTGACAGCCCGTCGGGTGGGGCCAACGTCCTGACTTTC. Translation: CASSPDSPSGGANVLTF.

The gene calls are TRBV9 and TRBJ2-2; 8 nucleotides align to TRBD1. The CDR3 consists of 17 residues. Germline CDR1 and CDR2: SGDLS and YYNGEE. The trim removed 4 bases at V and 0 bases at J, leaving 8 bases unmatched. CDR3 bases: TGTGCCAGCAGCCCAGGGACAGGCCGTCCGAACACCGGGGAGCTGTTTTTT. It translates to CASSPGTGRPNTGELFF.

CDR3 in amino acids: CSASGRAGGNTIYF. The CDR3, as DNA: TGCAGTGCTAGCGGCAGGGCGGGGGGAAACACCATATATTTT. V and J are TRBV20-1 and TRBJ1-3, with D possibly matching TRBD1 (5 bases). Germline V gene lookup returns CDR1 DFQATT and CDR2 SNEGSKA (reference sequence). This CDR3 has 14 amino acids. The V and J ends lost 3 bases and 4 bases respectively, with 13 bases between them.

This chain connects TRBV24-1 to TRBJ1-4; possible D gene TRBD1, 5 bases. CDR1 KGHDR and CDR2 SFDVKD come from the germline V gene. Trimming shortened V by 4 bases and J by 5 bases, and 13 bases separated the two germline ends. The CDR3 has 15 amino acids. The CDR3 here is CATSDPSRGNEKLFF. DNA of the CDR3: TGTGCCACCAGTGACCCCTCGAGGGGAAATGAAAAACTGTTTTTT.

This chain uses TRBV12-3 or TRBV12-4 with TRBJ2-7; 7 positions match TRBD1. Trimming took 3 bases from V and 3 from J; bases not matched to a gene: 2. This CDR3 has 13 amino acids. The CDR3 here is CASSFGDSYEQYF. For the CDR3, the DNA is TGTGCCAGCAGTTTCGGGGACAGCTACGAGCAGTACTTC.

Many counts were recorded for this clonotype. The chain carries TRBV10-3 and TRBJ1-6, with TRBD1 matching over 8 bases. V was clipped by 0 bases and J by 11 bases; unmatched bases: 18. The CDR3 sequence is 19 residues long. Germline CDR1 ENHRY, CDR2 SYGVKD. CDR3 sequence reads: CAISESKVSDRAYSPPLHF. Here the CDR3 DNA reads TGTGCCATCAGTGAGTCGAAAGTCTCGGACAGGGCTTATTCTCCACCCCTCCACTTT.

This clonotype was seen a few times. One end of the junction does not line up with germline, which may come from a read error. V gene TRBV27 combines with J gene TRBJ2-1; D unclear. The CDR3 covers 15 residues. Per the germline V gene, CDR1 is MNHEY and CDR2 is SMNVEV (reference sequence). The CDR3 nucleotides read TGTGCCAGCAGTTTCAGTCGGTCGACCTACATTGAGCAGTTCTTC. It is translated as CASSFSRSTYIEQFF.

The chain couples TRBV6-2 or TRBV6-3 to TRBJ2-7; 9 bases are a match to TRBD1. V shed 5 bases, J shed 5 bases, and the junction held 10 bases outside the gene matches. The CDR3 is 15 amino acids. Germline CDR1 MNHEY, CDR2 SVGEGT. The CDR3 spells CASSGQGTGHHEQYF. The CDR3 DNA reads TGTGCCAGCAGTGGCCAGGGGACAGGGCATCACGAGCAGTACTTC.

The J gene is TRBJ1-5, the V gene TRBV10-3; the match to TRBD1 covers 7 bases. The CDR3 extends over 13 amino acids. Trimming removed 8 bases from V and 5 bases from J; junction bases left unmatched: 6. Germline V lookup: CDR1 ENHRY, CDR2 SYGVKD. CDR3 in amino acids: CAIGPGGDQPQHF. The CDR3 region has the DNA TGTGCCATCGGGCCAGGGGGAGATCAGCCCCAGCATTTT.

The rearrangement links TRBV4-1 to TRBJ1-5; D unclear. Trimming removed 1 base at V and 3 bases at J, with 7 bases between. The CDR3 extends over 14 amino acids. Germline V gives CDR1 MGHRA, CDR2 YSYEKL. The CDR3 sequence is CASSQVLANQPQHF. For the CDR3, the DNA is TGCGCCAGCAGCCAAGTTTTGGCCAATCAGCCCCAGCATTTT.

This chain uses TRBV6-5 with TRBJ1-4; perhaps TRBD1 as D (6 bases). CDR1 and CDR2 (germline): MNHEY, SVGAGI. V lost 0 bases to trimming and J lost 3 bases, with 8 bases between them. The length of the CDR3 is 15 residues. The CDR3 DNA is TGTGCCAGCAGTTACTCGGACAGCCCTAATGAAAAACTGTTTTTT. This translates into CASSYSDSPNEKLFF.

The J gene is TRBJ2-3, the V gene TRBV20-1; D uncertain. This CDR3 is built from 12 residues. V lost 6 bases and J 2 bases, leaving 9 bases between the germline ends. CDR1 and CDR2 (germline): DFQATT, SNEGSKA (reference sequence). The CDR3 nucleotides read TGCAGTGCCAACGAACCCACAGATACGCAGTATTTT. Its protein is CSANEPTDTQYF.

This clonotype has more than one count but fewer than ten. The V gene is TRBV18, the J gene TRBJ2-1; either TRBD1 or TRBD2 may fit D (5 bases each). The germline V gene encodes CDR1 KGHSH and CDR2 LQKENI. The CDR3 has 17 residues. Trimming left V 3 bases short and J 8 bases short, with 23 bases between. CDR3 in DNA: TGTGCCAGCTCACCGACCAAGGTGGGGGATGAGAGGGATGAGCAGTTCTTC. This translates into CASSPTKVGDERDEQFF.

This clonotype has more than one count but fewer than ten. The gene calls are TRBV11-2 and TRBJ1-4; no clear D gene. CDR3 length equals 16 residues. CDR1 is SGHAT, CDR2 FQNNGV, per germline. The V gene lost 3 bases and the J gene lost 8 bases, with 19 bases spanning the gap. The CDR3 DNA reads TGTGCCAGCAGCTTGGGCCTGGGAGGAGTGATGGAAAAACTGTTTTTT. This codes for CASSLGLGGVMEKLFF.

The chain carries TRBV6-6 and TRBJ2-7; no reliable D call. This CDR3 has 14 residues. In germline, CDR1 is MNHNY, CDR2 SVGAGI (reference sequence). Trimming took 6 bases from V and 4 from J, leaving 16 bases between them. CDR3 nucleotides: TGTGCCAGCAGAGCCTCGGGCCAACCTTACGAGCAGTACTTC. Amino acids: CASRASGQPYEQYF.

This clonotype was seen only a few times. J is TRBJ1-1 and V is TRBV6-2 or TRBV6-3, with D maybe TRBD1 (6 bases). Germline values: CDR1 MNHEY, CDR2 SVGEGT. CDR3 size: 13 residues. V was cut by 7 bases and J by 3 bases, with 12 bases left in between. CDR3 sequence reads: CASTQGGYTEAFF. The CDR3 DNA reads TGTGCCAGCACTCAAGGGGGATACACTGAAGCTTTCTTT.

This clonotype has only a few counts. V gene TRBV12-3 or TRBV12-4 combines with J gene TRBJ2-7, with D perhaps matching TRBD1 (5 bases). V was shortened by 3 bases and J by 0 bases, with 12 bases between the two germline ends. This CDR3 is 15 amino acids long. This chain's CDR3 is CASSLGPSGSYEQYF. The CDR3 coding sequence is TGTGCCAGCAGTTTGGGGCCTTCCGGCTCCTACGAGCAGTACTTC.